This TCR beta chain was obtained from a study of blood T cell repertoires in COVID-19. On the study more broadly: The samples span acute and convalescent COVID-19 from the United States, Italy and Spain.

Measured with immunoSEQ multiplex PCR; TCRdb has only the in-frame clones, and not every one. The table has about 110,000 clones, 85% to 90% seen once; the top ten hold about 30%. The receptor comes from a woman older than 75 with acute or convalescent COVID-19. Sequencing was performed on peripheral blood.

This CDR3 reads CASSKRGQINEQFF. The CDR3 nucleotides read TGTGCCAGCAGCAAAAGAGGTCAGATCAATGAGCAGTTCTTC. This chain uses TRBV21-1 with TRBJ2-1; TRBD2, the D gene given by the table, was not confirmed from the DNA. TRBV21-1 is given as a pseudogene. CDR3 size: 14 residues.